This T cell receptor (beta chain) was sequenced in a study of response to subunit inactivated influenza vaccine. General study points: The authors suggested that few new T cells are recruited per seasonal influenza vaccination.

This clonotype was seen more than once but under ten times. Its antigen is currently unknown. Each CDR3 protein gets one entry after TCRdb re-called the RT-PCR reads with MiXCR. The table shows approximately 700,000 distinct CDR3 sequences, with approximately 15% occurring only once. V lost 1 base to trimming and J lost 5 bases, with 13 bases between them. The CDR3 consists of 14 residues. The V gene's germline CDR1 is SGHKS and CDR2 YYEKEE (reference sequence). This sequence was found in a man aged 50-60 years who received an inactivated influenza vaccine. The V gene is TRBV5-5, the J gene TRBJ2-7; D is unclear. Sequenced here: PBMCs from blood, sampled approximately 13 days after vaccination. The CDR3 loop reads CASSLMTSTHEQYF. The DNA for the CDR3 is TGTGCCAGCAGCTTGATGACGAGTACCCACGAGCAGTACTTC.